Below are 10 T cell receptor beta chains sequenced from a single sample in a study of T cell changes during pregnancy in multiple sclerosis. Profiling relied on immunoSEQ multiplex PCR, and the TCRdb table lists in-frame clones only, not all of them. The table has approximately 50,000 clones, roughly 90% seen once. The source was CD4+ T cells from peripheral blood mononuclear cells, collected after pregnancy. All receptors derive from a female donor with multiple sclerosis, enrolled in a pregnancy study.

V gene TRBV10-3 combines with J gene TRBJ2-7; a possible D gene is TRBD2 (6 bases). Germline V gives CDR1 ENHRY, CDR2 SYGVKD. V was trimmed by 6 bases and J by 2 bases, leaving 11 bases between them. The CDR3 loop spans 13 amino acids. The CDR3 nucleotides are TGTGCCATCAGCCCCGGGAGCCCCTACGAGCAGTACTTC. Protein product: CAISPGSPYEQYF.

The chain recombines TRBV28 with TRBJ2-7, with 13 nucleotides matching TRBD2. The CDR3 extends over 16 amino acids. Trimming at V came to 4 bases and at J to 10 bases, leaving 13 bases not matched to a gene. Germline V gives CDR1 MDHEN, CDR2 SYDVKM. The CDR3 DNA is TGTGCCAGCAGTTCAATAGACTCCGGGACTAGCGGGATCCAGTACTTC. Translated: CASSSIDSGTSGIQYF.

Here the CDR3 DNA reads TGTGCCAGCAGCCTCAGACAGGGGCCCGGGGAGCTGTTTTTT. It translates to CASSLRQGPGELFF. V usage is TRBV2 and J usage is TRBJ2-2; 8 bases map to TRBD1. With V trimmed by 6 bases and J by 6 bases, 6 bases remained unmatched. The length of the CDR3 is 14 residues. Germline assignment: CDR1 SNHLY and CDR2 FYNNEI.

This chain joins TRBV10-1 and TRBJ2-1, with 10 bases aligning to TRBD2. The CDR3 is made up of 17 amino acids. The V gene's germline CDR1 is WNHNN and CDR2 SYGVQD (reference sequence). With 4 bases clipped from V and 10 bases from J, the junction kept 16 bases outside the gene matches. CDR3 sequence reads: CASSGDRISGRAREQFF. CDR3 nucleotide sequence: TGCGCCAGCAGTGGGGACAGGATCAGCGGGAGGGCCCGAGAGCAGTTCTTC.

The chain uses TRBV12-5 and TRBJ2-2; TRBD1 agrees at 7 bases. The CDR3 is 15 residues long. In germline, CDR1 is LGHNT, CDR2 FRNRAP. V lost 4 bases to trimming and J lost 2 bases; unmatched junction nucleotides: 4. CDR3 DNA sequence: TGTGCTAGTGGTTCCAGGACAGGTAACACCGGGGAGCTGTTTTTT. This codes for CASGSRTGNTGELFF. The whole variable domain, filled in from reference TRBV12-5 and TRBJ2-2, reads DARVTQTPRHKVTEMGQEVTMRCQPILGHNTVFWYRQTMMQGLELLAYFRNRAPLDDSGMPKDRFSAEMPDATLATLKIQPSEPRDSAVYFCASGSRTGNTGELFFGEGSRLTVL.

V is TRBV19 and J is TRBJ2-3, with TRBD2 identical over 7 bases. V trimming: 5 bases; J trimming: 5 bases; junction bases outside the gene matches: 7. The CDR3 consists of 14 residues. The germline V gene encodes CDR1 LNHDA and CDR2 SQIVND (reference sequence). For the CDR3, the DNA is TGTGCCAGTAGTGATGGCGGGAGCGTAGATACGCAGTATTTT. Its translation: CASSDGGSVDTQYF.

The count of this clone is one. The genes are TRBV4-1 and TRBJ2-7; 9 bases fit TRBD1. Germline lookup yields CDR1 MGHRA and CDR2 YSYEKL. V was pared by 2 bases and J by 1 base, with 9 bases of the junction left unmatched. CDR3 length: 17 residues. CDR3: CASSQPTGGASSYEQYF. In nucleotides, the CDR3 is TGCGCCAGCAGCCAACCAACAGGGGGCGCCTCATCCTACGAGCAGTACTTC.

V usage is TRBV19 and J usage is TRBJ2-5; 9 bases match TRBD1. CDR1 LNHDA and CDR2 SQIVND come from the germline V gene (reference sequence). The length of the CDR3 is 15 residues. V shed 6 bases and J 4 bases; nucleotides not matched to a gene: 9. The CDR3 here is CASSDRGSFSETQYF. The CDR3 DNA follows: TGTGCCAGTAGCGACAGGGGGTCGTTTTCAGAGACCCAGTACTTC.

The J gene is TRBJ2-7, the V gene TRBV5-1; a weak D match, TRBD2 (6 bases). Trimming stripped 3 bases from V and 6 bases from J, with 16 bases between. The CDR3 runs to 14 residues. Germline CDR1 and CDR2: SGHRS and YFSETQ. The CDR3 region has the DNA TGCGCCAGCAGCTCGCGGGACGGACCCGGCGAGCAGTACTTC. Amino acid sequence: CASSSRDGPGEQYF.

This clone appeared many times. In the same sample, other DNA sequences code for this CDR3. This chain joins TRBV29-1 and TRBJ1-1; 7 positions match TRBD1. V shed 8 bases, J shed 4 bases, and the junction held 4 bases outside the gene matches. Germline loops: CDR1 SQVTM, CDR2 ANQGSEA. CDR3 size: 11 residues. The CDR3 nucleotides are TGCAGCTTCAACAGGGGCACTGAAGCTTTCTTT. Residues: CSFNRGTEAFF. Together with reference TRBV29-1 and TRBJ1-1, the CDR3 gives the full variable domain: SAVISQKPSRDICQRGTSLTIQCQVDSQVTMMFWYRQQPGQSLTLIATANQGSEATYESGFVIDKFPISRPNLTFSTLTVSNMSPEDSSIYLCSFNRGTEAFFGQGTRLTVV.